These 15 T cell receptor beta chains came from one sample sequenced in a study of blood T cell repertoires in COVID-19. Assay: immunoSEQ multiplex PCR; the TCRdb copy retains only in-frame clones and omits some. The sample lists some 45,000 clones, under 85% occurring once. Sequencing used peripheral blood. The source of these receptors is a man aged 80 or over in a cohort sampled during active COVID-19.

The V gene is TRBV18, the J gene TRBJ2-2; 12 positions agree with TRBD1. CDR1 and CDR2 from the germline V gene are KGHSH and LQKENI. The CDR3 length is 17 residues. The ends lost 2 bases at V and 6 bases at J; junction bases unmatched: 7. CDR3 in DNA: TGTGCCAGCTCACCAAGGGGACAGGGGGCGCTTCCCGGGGAGCTGTTTTTT. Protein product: CASSPRGQGALPGELFF.

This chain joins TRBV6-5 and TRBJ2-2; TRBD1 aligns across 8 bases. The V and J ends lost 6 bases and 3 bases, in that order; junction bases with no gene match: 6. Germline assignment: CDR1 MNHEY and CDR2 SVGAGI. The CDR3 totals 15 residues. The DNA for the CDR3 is TGTGCCAGCAGAGGGGACAGGCGATACACCGGGGAGCTGTTTTTT. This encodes CASRGDRRYTGELFF.

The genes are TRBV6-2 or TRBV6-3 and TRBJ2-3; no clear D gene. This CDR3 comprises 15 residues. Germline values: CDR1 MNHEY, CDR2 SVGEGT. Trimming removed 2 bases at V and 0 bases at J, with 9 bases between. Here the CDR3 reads CASSYRDGSTDTQYF. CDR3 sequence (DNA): TGTGCCAGCAGTTACCGAGACGGGAGCACAGATACGCAGTATTTT.

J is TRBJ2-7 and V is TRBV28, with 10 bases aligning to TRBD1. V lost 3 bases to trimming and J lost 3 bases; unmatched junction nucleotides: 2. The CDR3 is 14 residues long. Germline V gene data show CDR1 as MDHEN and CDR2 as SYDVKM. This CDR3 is CASSLTGGRYEQYF. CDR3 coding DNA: TGTGCCAGCAGTTTGACAGGGGGCCGCTACGAGCAGTACTTC.

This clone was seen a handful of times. CDR3 sequence (DNA): TGTGCCAGCAGCGACTCCCGTGGGACTAGCGGCTTTATAGATACGCAGTATTTT. Translation: CASSDSRGTSGFIDTQYF. J is TRBJ2-3 and V is TRBV21-1; TRBD2 was called by the table and not checked on the DNA. TRBV21-1 is flagged as a pseudogene. This CDR3 is 18 amino acids long.

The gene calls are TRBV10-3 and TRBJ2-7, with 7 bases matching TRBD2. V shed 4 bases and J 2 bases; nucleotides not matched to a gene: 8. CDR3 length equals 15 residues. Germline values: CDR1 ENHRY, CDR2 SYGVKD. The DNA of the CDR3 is TGTGCCATCAGTGGGGGAGCGGGACCTCCCTACGAGCAGTACTTC. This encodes CAISGGAGPPYEQYF.

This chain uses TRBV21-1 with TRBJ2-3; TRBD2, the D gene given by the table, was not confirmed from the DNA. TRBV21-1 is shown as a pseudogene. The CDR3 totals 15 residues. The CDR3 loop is CASSNASGSSDTQYF. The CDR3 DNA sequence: TGTGCCAGCAGCAATGCAAGCGGGAGCTCAGATACGCAGTATTTT.

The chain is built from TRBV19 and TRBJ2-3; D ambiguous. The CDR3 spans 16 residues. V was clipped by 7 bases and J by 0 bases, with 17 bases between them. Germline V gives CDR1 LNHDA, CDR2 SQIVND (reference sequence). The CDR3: CASTRMSPPSTDTQYF. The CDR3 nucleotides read TGTGCCAGTACCCGAATGAGCCCCCCTAGCACAGATACGCAGTATTTT.

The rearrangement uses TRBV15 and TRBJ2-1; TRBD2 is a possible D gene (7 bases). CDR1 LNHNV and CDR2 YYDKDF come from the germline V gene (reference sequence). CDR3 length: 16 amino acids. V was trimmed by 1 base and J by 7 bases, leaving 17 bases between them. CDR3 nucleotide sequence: TGTGCCACCAGCAGAGTGGGGGGGCCCCGCGGGAATGAGCAGTTCTTC. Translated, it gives CATSRVGGPRGNEQFF.

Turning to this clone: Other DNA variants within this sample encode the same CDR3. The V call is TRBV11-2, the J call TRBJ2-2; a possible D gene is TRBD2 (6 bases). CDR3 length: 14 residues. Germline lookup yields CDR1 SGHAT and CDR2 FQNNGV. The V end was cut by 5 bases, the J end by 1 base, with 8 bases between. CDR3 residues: CASSLGLNTGELFF. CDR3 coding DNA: TGTGCCAGCAGCCTGGGACTGAACACCGGGGAGCTGTTTTTT.

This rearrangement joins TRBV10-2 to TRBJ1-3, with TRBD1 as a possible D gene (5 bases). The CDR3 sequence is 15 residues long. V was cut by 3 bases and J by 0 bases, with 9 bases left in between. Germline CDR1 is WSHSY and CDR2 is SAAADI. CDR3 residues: CASSDQGGSGNTIYF. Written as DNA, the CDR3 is TGCGCCAGCAGTGATCAGGGAGGCTCTGGAAACACCATATATTTT.

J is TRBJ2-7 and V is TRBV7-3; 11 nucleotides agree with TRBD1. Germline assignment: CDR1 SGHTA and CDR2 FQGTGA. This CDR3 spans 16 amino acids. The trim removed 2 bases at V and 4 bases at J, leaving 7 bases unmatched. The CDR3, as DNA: TGTGCCAGCAGCTTAGGGTCCGGACAGGGGGCTTACGAGCAGTACTTC. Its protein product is CASSLGSGQGAYEQYF.

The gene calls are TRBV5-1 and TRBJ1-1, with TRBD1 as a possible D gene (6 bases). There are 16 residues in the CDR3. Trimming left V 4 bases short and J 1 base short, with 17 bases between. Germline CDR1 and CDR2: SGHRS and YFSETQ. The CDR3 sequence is CASSLGQIRRNTEAFF. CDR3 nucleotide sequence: TGCGCCAGCAGCCTCGGACAGATACGGAGGAACACTGAAGCTTTCTTT.

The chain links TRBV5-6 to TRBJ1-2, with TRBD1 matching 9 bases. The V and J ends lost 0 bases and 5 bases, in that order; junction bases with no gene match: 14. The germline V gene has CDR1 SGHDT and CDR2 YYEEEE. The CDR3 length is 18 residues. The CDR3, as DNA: TGTGCCAGCAGCTTGGTGCCTAATCGGGGACAGGGACGGTATGGCTACACCTTC. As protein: CASSLVPNRGQGRYGYTF. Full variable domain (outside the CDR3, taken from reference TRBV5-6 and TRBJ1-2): DAGVTQSPTHLIKTRGQQVTLRCSPKSGHDTVSWYQQALGQGPQFIFQYYEEEERQRGNFPDRFSGHQFPNYSSELNVNALLLGDSALYLCASSLVPNRGQGRYGYTFGSGTRLTVV.

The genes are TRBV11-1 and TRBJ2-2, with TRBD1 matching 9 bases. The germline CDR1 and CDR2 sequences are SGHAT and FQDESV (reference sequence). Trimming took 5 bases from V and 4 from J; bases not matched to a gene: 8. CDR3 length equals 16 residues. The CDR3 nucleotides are TGTGCCAGCAGCAAAACAGGGGGCAGGAGCACCGGGGAGCTGTTTTTT. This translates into CASSKTGGRSTGELFF. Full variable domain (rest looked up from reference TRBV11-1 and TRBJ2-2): EAEVAQSPRYKITEKSQAVAFWCDPISGHATLYWYRQILGQGPELLVQFQDESVVDDSQLPKDRFSAERLKGVDSTLKIQPAELGDSAMYLCASSKTGGRSTGELFFGEGSRLTVL.